The rows below give T cell receptor beta chains drawn from one sample of a study of CD8 T cells in ankylosing spondylitis. Each CDR3 protein gets one entry after TCRdb re-called the 5' RACE reads with MiXCR. The sample records about 390,000 distinct CDR3 sequences, approximately 20% being singletons. Sequencing was carried out using blood, either unsorted or a sorted T cell fraction (not recorded which). The receptor set was obtained from a male donor with ankylosing spondylitis. Both conserved end residues are part of each CDR3. The order of the fields is J gene, CDR3 length, clone size, D gene, V gene, CDR3 DNA, CDR3 protein. The D gene is left open where the match is weak. Clone size appears in some rows only: once, few, many, or a class for an expanded clone.

TRBJ2-2 15 few - TRBV9 TGTGCCAGCAGCGTGGGACTGGCGAACACCGGGGAGCTGTTTTTT CASSVGLANTGELFF
TRBJ1-3 14 few - TRBV12-3/TRBV12-4 TGTGCCAGCAGTTTCGACAGCTCTGGAAACACCATATATTTT CASSFDSSGNTIYF
TRBJ2-1 15 - TRBD1 TRBV24-1 TGTGCCACCAGTGATGACCGGGACAGCGACAATGAGCAGTTCTTC CATSDDRDSDNEQFF
TRBJ2-3 16 - TRBD2 TRBV6-7 TGTGCCAGCAGTTACCAAGCTAGCGGGAGAACAGATACGCAGTATTTT CASSYQASGRTDTQYF
TRBJ1-6 15 - TRBD1 TRBV6-1 TGTGCCAGCACCCAAAGGGGACAGGGGGATTCACCCCTCCACTTT CASTQRGQGDSPLHF
TRBJ2-7 15 - - TRBV7-2 TGTGCCAGCAGCTTAACCGGGACATTTACCTACGAGCAGTACTTC CASSLTGTFTYEQYF
TRBJ2-1 16 - TRBD2 TRBV14 TGTGCCAGCAGCCGCTTAGCGGGGTTTCCCTACAATGAGCAGTTCTTC CASSRLAGFPYNEQFF
TRBJ1-2 14 few TRBD1 TRBV6-5 TGTGCCAGCAGTTACAGACAGGGTCGGTATGGCTACACCTTC CASSYRQGRYGYTF
TRBJ2-1 15 - - TRBV7-2 TGTGCCAGCAGCCCCAATTTTGGTTCCCAAAATGAGCAGTTCTTC CASSPNFGSQNEQFF
TRBJ2-7 15 - - TRBV9 TGTGCCAGCAGCGTTGGGCTAGCGCGGGCCTACGAGCAGTACTTC CASSVGLARAYEQYF
TRBJ1-5 15 few - TRBV3-1 TGTGCCAGCAGCCGGACGGCCTTGGGTGATCAGCCCCAGCATTTT CASSRTALGDQPQHF
TRBJ1-1 11 - - TRBV11-3 TGTGCCAGCACCAATGGGATTGAAGCTTTCTTT CASTNGIEAFF
TRBJ2-1 14 - TRBD2 TRBV28 TGTGCCAGCAGCCAGGGACTAGTACTGGGTGAGCAGTTCTTC CASSQGLVLGEQFF